The rows below give T cell receptor beta chains drawn from one sample of a study of T cells in Graves' hyperthyroidism and ophthalmopathy. TCRdb passed the multiplex PCR reads through MiXCR, listing each CDR3 protein once. The sample consists of about 360,000 distinct CDR3 sequences, roughly 25% of them appearing once. Specimen: blood. The receptors come from a man in his fifties with Graves' hyperthyroidism. Each CDR3 is given without its conserved first and last residue. Each record gives: clone size, J gene, D gene, V gene, CDR3 protein. D genes are given only for firm matches. The size of a clone is reported for some rows only, either as once, few or many, or as a class for expanded clones.

clone size: -; J gene: TRBJ1-1; D gene: -; V gene: TRBV19; CDR3 protein: ASNTRNTEAF
clone size: few; J gene: TRBJ1-5; D gene: -; V gene: TRBV6-1; CDR3 protein: ASNSGTTSNQPQH
clone size: few; J gene: TRBJ2-3; D gene: -; V gene: TRBV7-8; CDR3 protein: ASSLGGRRGGFTDTQY
clone size: -; J gene: TRBJ1-1; D gene: -; V gene: TRBV3-1; CDR3 protein: ASSQWSGTEAF
clone size: -; J gene: TRBJ1-4; D gene: -; V gene: TRBV2; CDR3 protein: ASTETDTTNEKLF
clone size: -; J gene: TRBJ2-1; D gene: -; V gene: TRBV19; CDR3 protein: ASSLGKSSYNEQF
clone size: -; J gene: TRBJ2-5; D gene: TRBD2; V gene: TRBV30; CDR3 protein: ASARTSGETQY
clone size: few; J gene: TRBJ1-5; D gene: -; V gene: TRBV3-1; CDR3 protein: ASSQGGGLGPQH
clone size: -; J gene: TRBJ2-7; D gene: TRBD2; V gene: TRBV7-8; CDR3 protein: ASRVTGTSGMNEQY
clone size: -; J gene: TRBJ2-3; D gene: TRBD2; V gene: TRBV7-2; CDR3 protein: ASSVAPSGGTADTQY
clone size: few; J gene: TRBJ2-1; D gene: -; V gene: TRBV15; CDR3 protein: ATSREDDSSYNEQF
clone size: -; J gene: TRBJ2-1; D gene: -; V gene: TRBV7-6; CDR3 protein: ASSLESLGDEQF
clone size: many; J gene: TRBJ1-1; D gene: -; V gene: TRBV29-1; CDR3 protein: SVEDVGTEAF
clone size: -; J gene: TRBJ2-6; D gene: -; V gene: TRBV7-3; CDR3 protein: ASSPEVQGAGVLT
clone size: few; J gene: TRBJ1-5; D gene: -; V gene: TRBV6-1; CDR3 protein: ASSERDNQPQH
clone size: few; J gene: TRBJ2-3; D gene: -; V gene: TRBV5-1; CDR3 protein: ASMPEGIRTQY
clone size: -; J gene: TRBJ2-2; D gene: -; V gene: TRBV29-1; CDR3 protein: SVDYTTGELF
clone size: -; J gene: TRBJ2-6; D gene: TRBD1; V gene: TRBV24-1; CDR3 protein: ATMGQVHGGANVLT
clone size: many; J gene: TRBJ2-7; D gene: TRBD2; V gene: TRBV7-2; CDR3 protein: ASRREGLYEQY
clone size: -; J gene: TRBJ2-7; D gene: TRBD2; V gene: TRBV19; CDR3 protein: ASSIGGSGTYEQY
clone size: few; J gene: TRBJ2-1; D gene: TRBD1; V gene: TRBV6-2/TRBV6-3; CDR3 protein: ASSYLGQAVNEQF
clone size: -; J gene: TRBJ2-1; D gene: TRBD2; V gene: TRBV7-3; CDR3 protein: ASSNPGTSGSNEQF
clone size: many; J gene: TRBJ2-5; D gene: -; V gene: TRBV28; CDR3 protein: ASSSRGGRETQY
clone size: -; J gene: TRBJ2-7; D gene: TRBD2; V gene: TRBV20-1; CDR3 protein: SARLASGTFYEQY
clone size: few; J gene: TRBJ2-1; D gene: -; V gene: TRBV24-1; CDR3 protein: ATSGPSASSYNEQF
clone size: few; J gene: TRBJ2-3; D gene: -; V gene: TRBV7-9; CDR3 protein: ASSLVLGVADTQY
clone size: few; J gene: TRBJ1-1; D gene: -; V gene: TRBV30; CDR3 protein: AWSEGPSEAF
clone size: few; J gene: TRBJ2-7; D gene: TRBD2; V gene: TRBV7-9; CDR3 protein: ASSPGLAGFYEQY
clone size: -; J gene: TRBJ2-7; D gene: -; V gene: TRBV6-2/TRBV6-3; CDR3 protein: ASRLRDVLNYEQY
clone size: -; J gene: TRBJ1-5; D gene: -; V gene: TRBV12-3/TRBV12-4; CDR3 protein: ASSLNAGGNQPQH
clone size: -; J gene: TRBJ2-3; D gene: TRBD2; V gene: TRBV7-9; CDR3 protein: ASSLPWSSGRASDTQY
clone size: few; J gene: TRBJ2-1; D gene: TRBD1; V gene: TRBV6-1; CDR3 protein: ASSSIGTANNEQF
clone size: many; J gene: TRBJ2-1; D gene: TRBD2; V gene: TRBV2; CDR3 protein: ASSSPGGRGGNEQF
clone size: few; J gene: TRBJ2-7; D gene: TRBD2; V gene: TRBV27; CDR3 protein: ASSFLLGLAGTYEQY
clone size: -; J gene: TRBJ2-7; D gene: TRBD1; V gene: TRBV12-3/TRBV12-4; CDR3 protein: ASTSGTGGYEQY
clone size: -; J gene: TRBJ1-6; D gene: -; V gene: TRBV13; CDR3 protein: ASSVRATGSPLH
clone size: -; J gene: TRBJ1-1; D gene: -; V gene: TRBV24-1; CDR3 protein: ATSKRDIRTGTEAF
clone size: -; J gene: TRBJ2-2; D gene: TRBD1; V gene: TRBV12-3/TRBV12-4; CDR3 protein: ASRETGQGADGELF
clone size: few; J gene: TRBJ2-5; D gene: TRBD2; V gene: TRBV5-5; CDR3 protein: ASSSPGLAGGAETQY